This T cell receptor (beta chain) appears in the sequencing data of a study of shared clonotypes between healthy human individuals. Trimming removed 1 base from V and 1 base from J; junction bases left unmatched: 1. This CDR3 spans 15 amino acids. Germline V lookup: CDR1 SEHNR, CDR2 FQNEAQ (reference sequence). As for this clone: The sample carries other DNA sequences with the same CDR3.

Sequencing was performed with immunoSEQ multiplex PCR; in TCRdb, only in-frame clones are kept and a portion is missing. The sample contains 950,000 to 1,100,000 clones, around 74% of which appear only once. The sample was memory CD4+ T cells sorted from blood. Documented subset: CD45RA-negative fraction. This sequence joins TRBV7-9 and TRBJ2-3; 8 positions match TRBD1. The clonotype was recovered from a man in his late teens or twenties in good health. CDR3 sequence (DNA): TGTGCCAGCAGCTTAGGGACAGGGCGCACAGATACGCAGTATTTT. This translates into CASSLGTGRTDTQYF. Based on the CDR3 plus reference TRBV7-9 and TRBJ2-3, the full variable domain is DTGVSQNPRHKITKRGQNVTFRCDPISEHNRLYWYRQTLGQGPEFLTYFQNEAQLEKSRLLSDRFSAERPKGSFSTLEIQRTEQGDSAMYLCASSLGTGRTDTQYFGPGTRLTVL.